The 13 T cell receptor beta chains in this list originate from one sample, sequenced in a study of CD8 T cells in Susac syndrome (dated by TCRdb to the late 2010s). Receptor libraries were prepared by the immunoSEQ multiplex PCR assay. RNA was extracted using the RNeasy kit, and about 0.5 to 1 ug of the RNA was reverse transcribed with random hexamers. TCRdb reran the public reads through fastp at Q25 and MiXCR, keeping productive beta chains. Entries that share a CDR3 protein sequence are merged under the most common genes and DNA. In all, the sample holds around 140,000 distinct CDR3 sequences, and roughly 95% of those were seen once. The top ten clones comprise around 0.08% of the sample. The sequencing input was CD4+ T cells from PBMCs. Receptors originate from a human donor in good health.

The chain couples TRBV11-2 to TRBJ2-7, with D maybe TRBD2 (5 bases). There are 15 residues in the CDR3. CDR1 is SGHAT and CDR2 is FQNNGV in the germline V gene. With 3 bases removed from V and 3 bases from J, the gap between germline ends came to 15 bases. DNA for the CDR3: TGTGCCAGCAGCTTTAGCGAGGCCAGACGCTACGAGCAGTACTTC. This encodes CASSFSEARRYEQYF.

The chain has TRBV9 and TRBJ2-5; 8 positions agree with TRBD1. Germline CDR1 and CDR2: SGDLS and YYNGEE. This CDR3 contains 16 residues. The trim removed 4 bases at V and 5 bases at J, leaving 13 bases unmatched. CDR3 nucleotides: TGTGCCAGCAGCCCTTGGACAGGGTCTTATGCGGAGACCCAGTACTTC. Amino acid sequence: CASSPWTGSYAETQYF.

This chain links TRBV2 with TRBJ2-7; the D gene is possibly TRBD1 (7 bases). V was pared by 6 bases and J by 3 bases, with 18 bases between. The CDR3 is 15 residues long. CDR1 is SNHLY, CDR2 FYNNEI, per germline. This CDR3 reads CASRQGGGTDYEQYF. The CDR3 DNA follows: TGTGCCAGCAGGCAAGGTGGCGGGACAGACTACGAGCAGTACTTC.

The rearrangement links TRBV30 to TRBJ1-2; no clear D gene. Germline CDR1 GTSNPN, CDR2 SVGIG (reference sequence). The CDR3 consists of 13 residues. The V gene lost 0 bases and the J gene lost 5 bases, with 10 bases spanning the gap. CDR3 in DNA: TGTGCCTGGAGTGTTAGTTGGGAGTATGGCTACACCTTC. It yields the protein CAWSVSWEYGYTF.

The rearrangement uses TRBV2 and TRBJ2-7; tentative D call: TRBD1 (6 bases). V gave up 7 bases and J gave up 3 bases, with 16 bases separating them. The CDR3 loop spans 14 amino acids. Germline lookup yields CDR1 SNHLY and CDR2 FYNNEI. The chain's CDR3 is CASTQGQAGYEQYF. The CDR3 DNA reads TGTGCCAGCACCCAGGGGCAGGCGGGCTACGAGCAGTACTTC.

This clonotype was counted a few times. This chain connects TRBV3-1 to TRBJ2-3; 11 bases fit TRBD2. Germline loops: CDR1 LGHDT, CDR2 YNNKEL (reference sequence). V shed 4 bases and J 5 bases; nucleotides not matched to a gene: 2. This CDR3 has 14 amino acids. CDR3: CASSLGLAGDTQYF. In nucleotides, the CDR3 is TGTGCCAGCAGCCTCGGACTAGCGGGAGATACGCAGTATTTT.

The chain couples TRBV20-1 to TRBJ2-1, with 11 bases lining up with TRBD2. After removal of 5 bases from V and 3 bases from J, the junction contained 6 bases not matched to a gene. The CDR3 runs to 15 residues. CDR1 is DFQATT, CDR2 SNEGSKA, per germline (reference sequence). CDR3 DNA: TGCAGTGCTCAGACTAGCGGGACCCTCTACAATGAGCAGTTCTTC. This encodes CSAQTSGTLYNEQFF.

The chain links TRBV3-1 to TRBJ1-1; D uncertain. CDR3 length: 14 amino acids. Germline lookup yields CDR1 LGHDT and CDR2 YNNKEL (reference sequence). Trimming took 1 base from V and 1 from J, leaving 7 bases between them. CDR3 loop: CASSQVRANTEAFF. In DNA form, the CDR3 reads TGTGCCAGCAGCCAAGTTAGAGCGAACACTGAAGCTTTCTTT.

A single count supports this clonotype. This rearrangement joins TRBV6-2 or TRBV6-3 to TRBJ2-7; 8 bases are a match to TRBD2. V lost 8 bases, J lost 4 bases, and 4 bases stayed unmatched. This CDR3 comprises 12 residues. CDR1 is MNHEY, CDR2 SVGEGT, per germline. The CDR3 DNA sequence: TGTGCCAGCTGGGCTAGCGGGTACGAGCAGTACTTC. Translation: CASWASGYEQYF.

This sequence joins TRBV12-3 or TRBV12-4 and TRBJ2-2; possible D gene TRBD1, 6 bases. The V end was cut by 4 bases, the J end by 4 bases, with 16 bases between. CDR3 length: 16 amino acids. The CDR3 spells CASSWRRDTSTGELFF. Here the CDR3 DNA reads TGTGCCAGCAGTTGGAGACGGGACACGAGCACCGGGGAGCTGTTTTTT.

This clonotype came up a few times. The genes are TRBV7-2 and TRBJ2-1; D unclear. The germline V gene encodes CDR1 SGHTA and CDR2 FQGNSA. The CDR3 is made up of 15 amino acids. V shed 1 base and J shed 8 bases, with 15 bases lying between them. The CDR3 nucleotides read TGTGCCAGCAGCTTAGAAAATTTGGGAATCGATGAGCAGTTCTTC. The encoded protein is CASSLENLGIDEQFF.

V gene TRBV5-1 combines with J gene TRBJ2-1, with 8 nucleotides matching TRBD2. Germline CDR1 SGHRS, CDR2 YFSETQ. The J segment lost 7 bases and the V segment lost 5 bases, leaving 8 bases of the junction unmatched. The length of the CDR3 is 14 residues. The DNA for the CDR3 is TGCGCCAGCAGAAGGAGCGGGAGTATGAATGAGCAGTTCTTC. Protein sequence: CASRRSGSMNEQFF.

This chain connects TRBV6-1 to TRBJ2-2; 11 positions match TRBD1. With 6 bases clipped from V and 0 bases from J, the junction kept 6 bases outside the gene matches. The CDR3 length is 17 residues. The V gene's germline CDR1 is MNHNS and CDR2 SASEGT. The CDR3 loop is CASRKGTGGTNTGELFF. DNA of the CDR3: TGTGCCAGCAGAAAGGGGACAGGGGGGACGAACACCGGGGAGCTGTTTTTT.